This T cell receptor (beta chain) is from a study of blood T cell repertoires in COVID-19. Trimming removed 6 bases from V and 4 bases from J; junction bases left unmatched: 5. This CDR3 spans 15 amino acids. Germline CDR1 is SGHAT and CDR2 is FQNNGV. TCRdb keeps only in-frame clones here, not all; method: immunoSEQ multiplex PCR. The data hold 35,000 to 45,000 clones, with 86% observed a single time. What was sequenced was peripheral blood. This receptor was identified in a man in his forties with active COVID-19. The chain uses TRBV11-2 and TRBJ2-1; 11 bases agree with TRBD2. Here the CDR3 reads CASSSSGRFYNEQFF. CDR3 nucleotide sequence: TGTGCCAGCAGTTCTAGCGGGAGGTTTTACAATGAGCAGTTCTTC.